This T cell receptor (beta chain) was sequenced during a study of cytomegalovirus exposure and HLA in healthy donors. The study ran its PCR with 60 Vbeta and 13 Jbeta primers. This table comes from immunoSEQ multiplex PCR, and its TCRdb copy is limited to in-frame clones, with some not included. The table shows about 240,000 clones, with about 86% occurring only once. The germline V gene encodes CDR1 MNHEY and CDR2 SVGAGI. The CDR3 loop spans 15 amino acids. The ends were cut back, 2 bases at V and 5 bases at J, with 13 bases in the middle. Turning to this clone: What it binds is unknown.

The study's findings and limits: Cytomegalovirus association was listed for approximately 160 TCR beta chains. A few chains linked to CMV were shown in vitro to be specific for CMV antigens.

The sequence was obtained from a woman aged 55-70 years in good health and CMV-seropositive. The chain employs TRBV6-5 and TRBJ1-5, with D possibly TRBD1 on 5 matching bases. The sequencing input was PBMCs. The CDR3 nucleotides read TGTGCCAGCAGTTACGCAGGGAAGAAAGATCAGCCCCAGCATTTT. Translated: CASSYAGKKDQPQHF.